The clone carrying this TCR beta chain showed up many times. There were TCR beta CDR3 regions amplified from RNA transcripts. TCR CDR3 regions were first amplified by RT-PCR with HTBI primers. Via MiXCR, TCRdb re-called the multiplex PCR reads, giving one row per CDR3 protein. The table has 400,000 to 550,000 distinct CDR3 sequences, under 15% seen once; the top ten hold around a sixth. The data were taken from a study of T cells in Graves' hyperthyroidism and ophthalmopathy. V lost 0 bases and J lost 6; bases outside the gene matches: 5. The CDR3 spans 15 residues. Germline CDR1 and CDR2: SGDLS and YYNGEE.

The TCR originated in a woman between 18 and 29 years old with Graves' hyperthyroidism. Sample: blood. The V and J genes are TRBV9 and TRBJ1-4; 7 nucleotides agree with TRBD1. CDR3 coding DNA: TGTGCCAGCAGCGTAGGTGGGGACAGCTATGAAAAACTGTTTTTT. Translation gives CASSVGGDSYEKLFF.